These 2 T cell receptor beta chains came from one sample sequenced in a study of regulatory T cells in long-lasting Graves disease. Library construction for TCR beta used iRepertoire HTBI primers and Arm-PCR of CDR3 regions. One entry per CDR3 protein results from TCRdb running MiXCR on the multiplex PCR reads. The table shows over 500,000 distinct CDR3 sequences, with more than 15% occurring only once. As for time point: newly diagnosed GD, antithyroid drugs for less than 3 months. TCR sequences were obtained from RNA taken from PBMCs. These data were likewise used in another study, on T cells in Graves' hyperthyroidism and ophthalmopathy.

Sequencing used peripheral blood mononuclear cells (PBMCs), obtained at new diagnosis, from a patient treated with antithyroid drugs. These receptors were collected from a man aged 18 to 30 with Graves disease.

The CDR3 sequence is CASSEAGGSTDTQYF. CDR3 in DNA: TGTGCCAGCAGTGAAGCCGGAGGCTCCACAGATACGCAGTATTTT. The rearrangement joins TRBV6-4 to TRBJ2-3; a weak D match, TRBD2 (5 bases). The V gene's germline CDR1 is MRHNA and CDR2 SNTAGT. The CDR3 totals 15 residues. Trimming took 3 bases from V and 2 from J, leaving 12 bases between them.

This clonotype was recorded at least ten times. The V gene is TRBV29-1, the J gene TRBJ1-1, with D possibly matching TRBD1 (6 bases). CDR1 SQVTM and CDR2 ANQGSEA come from the germline V gene. This CDR3 contains 14 residues. Trimming pared 8 bases from V and 3 bases from J, leaving 19 bases between. The CDR3 bases are TGCAGCACCCAAAAGGGGGGGAGGTACACTGAAGCTTTCTTT. Translating gives CSTQKGGRYTEAFF.